This T cell receptor beta chain was sequenced in a study of cytomegalovirus exposure and HLA in healthy donors (dated by TCRdb to 2016 to 2017). General notes on the study: An earlier analysis of about 530 of the donors reported 276 Gb of sequence data and 95 million to 120 million unique TCR beta sequences obtained from some 170 million T cells. Class I and class II HLA loci were covered by the typing at four-digit resolution. To predict cytomegalovirus infection status, the study brought together high-throughput TCR immunosequencing, statistical association of individual TCRs with disease status, and machine learning. The genetic ancestry cluster associated with self-reported Caucasian donors included approximately 85% of the approximately 410 genotyped donors. Rather than drawing on any new phenotypic data, the later analysis identified candidate immune exposures from TCR beta sequences and the way those sequences occurred across donors. Typing coverage varied by locus: roughly 620-640 donors for A, B, C, DRB1 and DQB1; 500 to 550 for DQA1; around 610 for DPA1; under 490 for DPB1. The study used immunosequencing to profile the T cell repertoires of approximately 690 subjects and linked those repertoires to cytomegalovirus serostatus. All discovery cohort repertoires had been generated on a single sequencing platform. To study patterns of TCR occurrence, a later analysis re-analyzed previously published TCR beta repertoires from just over 650 donors and added high-resolution HLA genotyping. To decide whether each TCR beta V gene segment behaved as functional or pseudogenic, an earlier analysis of approximately 600 of the donors relied on high-throughput TCR beta sequencing. Four to six DR-DQ haplotypes were handled as single units for association and clustering, since linkage in the cohort was strong. Across around 400 genotyped donors of the cohort, an average of about 250,000 unique TCR beta nucleotide sequences per donor were sequenced, and 15% to 20% of those sequences were non-productive. The study was designed to test whether signatures of past pathogen exposure could be identified by cataloging public T cell receptors. Genome-wide SNP genotypes for about 65% of the 666 donors were used in a later genetic analysis, which treated that subset as a discovery cohort. Alongside the repertoire data, information on donor age, sex, ethnicity and CMV serostatus was compiled. In addition to the first cohort of 666 subjects, a separate validation cohort of 100 to 150 different subjects was used. An early release that covered 640 HLA-typed donors contained around 330 gigabases of sequencing data and 75 million to 100 million unique TCR sequences.

Beyond this particular receptor, the publication reports: In the study, 150 to 200 TCR beta chains were listed as associated with cytomegalovirus. According to a later analysis, parvovirus B19, influenza, CMV and Epstein-Barr virus appeared linked to several top co-occurrence clusters. According to a later genetic analysis, donors in an Asian-associated ancestry cluster had fewer N-insertions in productive TCRs than the approximately 630-donor mean. The earlier analysis of approximately 590 of the donors excluded fewer than 20 rarely observed V segments, including chromosome 9 orphons, because counts were too low. Most TCR sequences were seen in very few donors, while some public TCRs were found in many individuals. Correlated functional status among segregating V segments might be attributable to linkage disequilibrium, but an unknown experimental factor could not be ruled out. A later analysis found that most CMV-associated TCR beta chains appeared HLA-restricted, with HLA associations seemingly driven largely by CMV exposure. This cohort had only TCR beta chains sequenced, and the lack of alpha or paired-chain data limited which features could be detected. For the cohort, immune exposure information was limited to CMV serostatus. HLA typing was unavailable for some donors at each locus, so association tests used only the typed subset. Roughly uniform sequencing depth across donors was assumed in presence/absence analyses, although this assumption may not hold. According to a later analysis, TCR association rates differed among HLA loci, with DRB1 alleles showing the most associated TCRs and HLA-C alleles showing the fewest. A further reported finding was that TCR beta sequences accurately predicted the HLA-A and HLA-B alleles for most subjects in the first cohort. Cytomegalovirus status was reported to be diagnosed by the classifier with high specificity and sensitivity in both the original and validation cohorts. Broadly in line with IMGT annotations, most TCR beta V segments showed up in productive rearrangements about 87% or about 30% of the time in an earlier analysis of 587 of the donors. Some IMGT-functional V segments, including TRBV6-2 and TRBV6-3, could not be told apart with the 87-base-pair reads, so those segments were excluded. An association between a missense DCLRE1C variant and V-gene and J-gene trimming of TCR beta chains was found in a later genetic analysis and replicated in an independent cohort. In vitro tests confirmed that a few of the cytomegalovirus-associated TCR beta chains recognize cytomegalovirus antigens. The authors suggested that the approach could potentially be extended to other disease states and immunological phenotypes. In a later analysis, more than 15,000 TCR beta sequences were associated with specific HLA alleles at a false discovery rate of 0.05. Compared with equally common non-associated chains, HLA-associated TCR beta chains in a later analysis were more clonally expanded and had lower generation probabilities. A cluster of highly shared sequence variants was judged likely to represent a technical artifact of the sequencing pipeline. When HLA alleles, especially DR and DQ, strongly co-occurred, TCR associations were difficult to assign to individual alleles.

In total, 500 to 700 healthy bone marrow donors made up the cohort. Cohort members were all nominally healthy when sampled, although unrecorded immune exposures were likely present. The donor was CMV seropositive and was included in the group of 250 to 300 seropositive cohort members. A peripheral blood sample was collected from each donor, and TCR beta sequencing was performed on peripheral blood mononuclear cells. The Qiagen DNeasy Blood Extraction Kit was used to extract genomic DNA from the blood cell samples. V is cut by 5 bases and J by 10 bases, and the space between the germline ends is 14 bases. Its CDR3 holds 13 amino acids, cysteine through phenylalanine. Only the CDR3 DNA stays, 39 bases, in frame from base 1. Based on the germline V gene, the CDR1 and CDR2 sequences are MNHNS and SASEGT. About this clone itself: There is no known antigen for this receptor.

Receptors were amplified or captured by the immunoSEQ multiplex PCR assay. For the multiplex PCR, a mixture combining 60 forward primers for TCR Vbeta segments and 13 reverse primers for TCR Jbeta segments was used. Amplification of the CDR3 region of rearranged TCR beta genes was performed with a multiplex PCR assay on genomic DNA. On the Illumina HiSeq System, the amplified TCR beta libraries were sequenced as 87-base-pair reads. The original pipeline was this. In a later analysis, some 80 million unique TCR beta chains were counted across the roughly 610 repertoires, and approximately 11 million of these chains were shared by at least two donors. To remove PCR and sequencing errors, raw reads were error-corrected and collapsed into unique sequences using a nearest-neighbor algorithm that merged closely related sequences. Alignment of CDR3 sequences to IMGT reference sequences was used to assign V, D and J gene segments. Each retained sequence needed at least a six-nucleotide match to both a V gene segment and a J gene segment. Rearrangements were called productive when the CDR3 lacked stop codons and stayed in frame with V and J; all others were non-productive. CDR3 was defined according to IMGT convention as the region running from the second conserved V-encoded cysteine to the conserved J-encoded phenylalanine. Sequences without an unambiguous match to a single V gene segment were excluded from the earlier analysis of several hundred of the donors. In an earlier analysis of approximately 560 of the donors, a V segment was called functional when productive rearrangements were above 56.7%, and segregating when the standard deviation between donors exceeded 5%. A statistical classification framework was built to diagnose cytomegalovirus status from the catalog of TCR beta chain sequences. A later analysis assigned V and J genes by comparing TCR nucleotide sequences with IMGT/GENE-DB human TR gene sequences. A later analysis assigned CDR3 sequences and most-parsimonious VDJ recombination scenarios with the TCRdist pipeline. In a later analysis, each TCR beta chain was defined by its CDR3 amino acid sequence together with its V-gene family, and reads lacking a unique V-gene family were excluded. A later analysis removed 450 to 600 highly shared, low-generation-probability nucleotide sequences to deal with suspected cross-contamination and a sequencing artifact. For each public chain, a later analysis derived a clonal expansion index from normalized ranks of inferred template counts within each repertoire. In a later analysis, generation probabilities were computed using a VDJ recombination model fitted to out-of-frame rearrangements, and the results were checked against IGoR. In a later analysis, hypergeometric tests were used to score TCR-TCR, TCR-HLA and TCR-CMV co-occurrence, with a repertoire-size bias correction applied to TCR pairs. In a later analysis, false discovery rates were estimated by permuting HLA or CMV assignments 20 times. In a later analysis, co-occurring TCRs were grouped using DBSCAN, and TCRdist sequence similarity was added for clustering within HLA-allele-positive subsets. Co-occurrence clustering excluded repertoires with fewer than 30,000 or more than 120,000 public chains, plus five with anomalous nucleotide sharing. TCRdb carries this immuneACCESS record with in-frame sequences only. Its versions omit some clonotypes, under half of them owing to an unresolved V gene in the studies checked, with the rest unexplained. V and J calls and clone size are copied from that table; D and trimming were computed from the DNA. Per the sample table, the count is 38,000 or so clones. Around 10% of the sample is held by the ten biggest clonotypes.

Sequenced input: PBMCs. The source of this sequence is a middle-aged man in good health and CMV-seropositive. The rearrangement combines TRBV6-1 with TRBJ1-4; too little of a D gene remains to name it. The CDR3 reads CASSNTQWAKLFF. The base sequence is TGTGCCAGCAGTAACACCCAGTGGGCAAAACTGTTTTTT.